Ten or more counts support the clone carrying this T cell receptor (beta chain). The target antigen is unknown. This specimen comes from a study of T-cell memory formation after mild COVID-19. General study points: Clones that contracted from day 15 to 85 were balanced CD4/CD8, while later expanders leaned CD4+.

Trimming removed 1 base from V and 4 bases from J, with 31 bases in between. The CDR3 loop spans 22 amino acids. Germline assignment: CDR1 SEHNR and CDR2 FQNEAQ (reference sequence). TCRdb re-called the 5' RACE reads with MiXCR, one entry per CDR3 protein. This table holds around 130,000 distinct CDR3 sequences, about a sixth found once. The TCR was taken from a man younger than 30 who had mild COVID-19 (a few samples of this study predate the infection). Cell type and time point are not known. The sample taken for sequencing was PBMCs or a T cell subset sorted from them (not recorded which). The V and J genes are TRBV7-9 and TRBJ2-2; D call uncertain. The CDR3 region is CASSLDPLGIGAQKRGTGELFF. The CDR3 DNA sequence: TGTGCCAGCAGCTTAGACCCCCTTGGGATAGGAGCCCAGAAAAGAGGCACCGGGGAGCTGTTTTTT.